These 12 T cell receptor beta chains came from one sample sequenced in a study of early T cells in non-severe SARS-CoV-2 infection. TCRdb itself ran the 5' RACE reads through MiXCR, one entry per CDR3 protein. Of roughly 83,000 distinct CDR3 sequences detected, around 9.3% appear once; the ten largest clones hold 6.5% to 9%. The source was whole blood, collected at baseline. These receptors originate from an adult who was a healthcare worker with PCR-confirmed SARS-CoV-2 infection or an uninfected control (not recorded which).

This clonotype was counted at least ten times. The chain carries TRBV20-1 and TRBJ2-5; D might be TRBD1 or TRBD2, each matching 5 bases. V gave up 4 bases and J gave up 7 bases, with 28 bases separating them. The germline CDR1 and CDR2 sequences are DFQATT and SNEGSKA (reference sequence). This CDR3 contains 17 residues. CDR3 in amino acids: CSAISTGLGPDFRTQYF. CDR3 coding DNA: TGCAGTGCTATATCGACGGGTTTGGGACCGGACTTTCGGACCCAGTACTTC.

Ten or more counts support this clonotype. V usage is TRBV25-1 and J usage is TRBJ2-4; D possibly corresponds to TRBD1 (6 bases). Germline V gene data show CDR1 as MGHDK and CDR2 as SYGVNS. This CDR3 comprises 14 residues. V shed 3 bases and J shed 5 bases, with 11 bases lying between them. The CDR3 nucleotides read TGTGCCAGCAGTGAGCGGACAGTAGAAAACATTCAGTACTTC. Protein: CASSERTVENIQYF.

This clonotype has just a few counts. The chain recombines TRBV15 with TRBJ2-1; TRBD2 is a possible D gene (6 bases). The germline V gene encodes CDR1 LNHNV and CDR2 YYDKDF (reference sequence). The CDR3 covers 13 residues. The ends were cut back, 7 bases at V and 8 bases at J, with 15 bases in the middle. CDR3 nucleotides: TGTGCCACCACCCGCGCCGGGAGAGATGAGCAGTTCTTC. Amino acids: CATTRAGRDEQFF.

This clonotype was observed a handful of times. This chain links TRBV5-1 with TRBJ1-1; TRBD1 agrees at 9 bases. Germline CDR1 is SGHRS and CDR2 is YFSETQ. Germline trimming cut 0 bases from V and 4 bases from J; bases unmatched to any gene: 7. The CDR3 has 16 amino acids. CDR3 loop: CASSLGPGQGGTEAFF. The CDR3 DNA is TGCGCCAGCAGCTTGGGGCCGGGACAGGGCGGCACTGAAGCTTTCTTT.

The CDR3 DNA follows: TGTGCCAGCAGTGACCAGGGTAGCAATCAGCCCCAGCATTTT. Its translation is CASSDQGSNQPQHF. The chain carries TRBV28 and TRBJ1-5, with D possibly being TRBD1 (5 bases). CDR3 size: 14 residues. With 5 bases removed from V and 0 bases from J, the gap between germline ends came to 8 bases. Germline values: CDR1 MDHEN, CDR2 SYDVKM.

This clonotype was seen repeatedly, ten times or more. The chain recombines TRBV7-2 with TRBJ2-4; 10 bases are a match to TRBD1. With 3 bases clipped from V and 16 bases from J, the junction kept 6 bases outside the gene matches. CDR1 is SGHTA, CDR2 FQGNSA, per germline. This CDR3 spans 12 amino acids. The CDR3 DNA sequence: TGTGCCAGCAGCTTTGACAGGGGGCGCGAATACTTC. It specifies CASSFDRGREYF.

This clonotype was detected ten times or more. The V gene is TRBV20-1, the J gene TRBJ1-6; 8 nucleotides match TRBD1. This CDR3 has 13 residues. With 5 bases clipped from V and 8 bases from J, the junction kept 5 bases outside the gene matches. The germline V gene has CDR1 DFQATT and CDR2 SNEGSKA (reference sequence). CDR3 sequence (DNA): TGCAGTGCTTGGACAGGGCAAGATTCACCCCTCCACTTT. It translates to CSAWTGQDSPLHF.

V usage is TRBV20-1 and J usage is TRBJ2-7; 9 nucleotides agree with TRBD1. V trimming: 1 base; J trimming: 5 bases; junction bases outside the gene matches: 9. The CDR3 runs to 15 residues. The germline V gene has CDR1 DFQATT and CDR2 SNEGSKA (reference sequence). The CDR3 DNA reads TGCAGTGCTAGAGGCGGGACAGGGTCTCCCCACGAGCAGTACTTC. Translated, it gives CSARGGTGSPHEQYF.

This sequence joins TRBV7-2 and TRBJ2-7, with 7 bases that match TRBD2. Germline V gene lookup returns CDR1 SGHTA and CDR2 FQGNSA. V trimming: 1 base; J trimming: 2 bases; junction bases outside the gene matches: 5. The CDR3 is 15 residues long. In nucleotides, the CDR3 is TGTGCCAGCAGCTTAGTGTCGGGACTAACCTACGAGCAGTACTTC. It codes for CASSLVSGLTYEQYF.

The rearrangement joins TRBV5-1 to TRBJ2-5; 7 nucleotides align to TRBD1. The CDR3 is made up of 13 amino acids. Germline CDR1 and CDR2: SGHRS and YFSETQ. V gave up 7 bases and J gave up 2 bases; unmatched junction bases: 5. The CDR3 DNA sequence: TGCGCCAGCTCGGACAGGCCTCAAGAGACCCAGTACTTC. It is translated as CASSDRPQETQYF.

This clonotype was found many times. The chain joins TRBV7-9 to TRBJ2-7; TRBD2 matches 10 bases. CDR3 length equals 19 residues. V lost 5 bases, J lost 5 bases, and 21 bases stayed unmatched. Germline CDR1 SEHNR, CDR2 FQNEAQ (reference sequence). The CDR3, as DNA: TGTGCCAGCAGCCCATACATCGGTGCGGCTAGCGGGAGCGGCCACGAGCAGTACTTC. This sequence encodes CASSPYIGAASGSGHEQYF. The full variable domain, with the rest looked up from reference TRBV7-9 and TRBJ2-7, is DTGVSQNPRHKITKRGQNVTFRCDPISEHNRLYWYRQTLGQGPEFLTYFQNEAQLEKSRLLSDRFSAERPKGSFSTLEIQRTEQGDSAMYLCASSPYIGAASGSGHEQYFGPGTRLTVT.

The V and J genes are TRBV28 and TRBJ2-7, with 7 bases identical to TRBD1. In germline, CDR1 is MDHEN, CDR2 SYDVKM. This CDR3 comprises 15 residues. J was trimmed by 6 bases and V by 4 bases; bases with no gene match: 12. The CDR3 sequence: CASSYLQGSRVEQYF. The CDR3, as DNA: TGTGCCAGCAGTTACCTACAGGGGTCCCGCGTCGAGCAGTACTTC. The full variable domain, with the rest looked up from reference TRBV28 and TRBJ2-7, is DVKVTQSSRYLVKRTGEKVFLECVQDMDHENMFWYRQDPGLGLRLIYFSYDVKMKEKGDIPEGYSVSREKKERFSLILESASTNQTSMYLCASSYLQGSRVEQYFGPGTRLTVT.